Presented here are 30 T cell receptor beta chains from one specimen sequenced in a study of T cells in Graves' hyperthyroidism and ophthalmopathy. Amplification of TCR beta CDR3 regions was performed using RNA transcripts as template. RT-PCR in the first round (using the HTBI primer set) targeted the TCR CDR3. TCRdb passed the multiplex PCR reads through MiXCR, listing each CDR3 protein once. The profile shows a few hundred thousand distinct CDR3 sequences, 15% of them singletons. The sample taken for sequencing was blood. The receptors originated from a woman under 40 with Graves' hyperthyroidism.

The CDR3: CASSRRALDTQYF. The CDR3, as DNA: TGTGCCAGCAGCCGCAGGGCCCTAGATACGCAGTATTTT. The V call is TRBV28, the J call TRBJ2-3, with D possibly matching TRBD1 (5 bases). Trimming took 6 bases from V and 5 from J, leaving 12 bases between them. Per the germline V gene, CDR1 is MDHEN and CDR2 is SYDVKM. CDR3 length: 13 amino acids.

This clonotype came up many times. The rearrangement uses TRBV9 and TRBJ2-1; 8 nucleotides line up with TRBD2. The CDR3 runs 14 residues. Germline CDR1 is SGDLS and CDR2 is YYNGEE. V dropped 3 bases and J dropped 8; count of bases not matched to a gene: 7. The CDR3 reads CASSGIAGFDEQFF. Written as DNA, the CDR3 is TGTGCCAGCAGCGGAATAGCGGGATTCGATGAGCAGTTCTTC.

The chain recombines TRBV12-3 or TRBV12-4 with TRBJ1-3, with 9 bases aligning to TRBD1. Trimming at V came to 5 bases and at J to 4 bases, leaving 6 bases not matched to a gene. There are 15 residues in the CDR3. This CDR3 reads CASSPGQGRGNTIYF. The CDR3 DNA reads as TGTGCCAGCAGTCCTGGACAGGGGAGAGGAAACACCATATATTTT.

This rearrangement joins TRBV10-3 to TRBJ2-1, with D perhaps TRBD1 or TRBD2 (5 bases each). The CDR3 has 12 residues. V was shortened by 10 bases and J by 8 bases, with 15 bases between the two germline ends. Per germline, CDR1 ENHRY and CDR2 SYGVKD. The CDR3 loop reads CATGAQRDEQFF. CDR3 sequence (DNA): TGTGCCACCGGGGCCCAGAGGGATGAGCAGTTCTTC.

The CDR3 DNA reads as TGCAGTGCTAGGGTTAGCGGGAACACCGGGGAGCTGTTTTTT. Translating gives CSARVSGNTGELFF. The chain uses TRBV20-1 and TRBJ2-2; possible D gene TRBD2, 6 bases. The CDR3 is made up of 14 amino acids. Trimming stripped 3 bases from V and 1 base from J, with 9 bases between. CDR1 is DFQATT, CDR2 SNEGSKA, per germline (reference sequence).

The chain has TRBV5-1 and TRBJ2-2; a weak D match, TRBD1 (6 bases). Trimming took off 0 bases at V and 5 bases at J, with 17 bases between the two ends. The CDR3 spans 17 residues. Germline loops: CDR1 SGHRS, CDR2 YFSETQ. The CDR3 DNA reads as TGCGCCAGCAGCTTGGTGGTGGGGGCAGGAGGAACCGGGGAGCTGTTTTTT. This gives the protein CASSLVVGAGGTGELFF. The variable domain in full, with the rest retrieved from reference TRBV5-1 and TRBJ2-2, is KAGVTQTPRYLIKTRGQQVTLSCSPISGHRSVSWYQQTPGQGLQFLFEYFSETQRNKGNFPGRFSGRQFSNSRSEMNVSTLELGDSALYLCASSLVVGAGGTGELFFGEGSRLTVL.

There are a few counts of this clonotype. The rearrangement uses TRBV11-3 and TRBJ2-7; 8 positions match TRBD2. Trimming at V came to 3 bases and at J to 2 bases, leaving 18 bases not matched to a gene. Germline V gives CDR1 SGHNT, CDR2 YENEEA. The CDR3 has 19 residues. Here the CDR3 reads CASSLHLRGGQGRPYEQYF. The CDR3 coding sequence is TGTGCCAGCAGCTTGCACTTACGCGGGGGGCAGGGTAGACCCTACGAGCAGTACTTC.

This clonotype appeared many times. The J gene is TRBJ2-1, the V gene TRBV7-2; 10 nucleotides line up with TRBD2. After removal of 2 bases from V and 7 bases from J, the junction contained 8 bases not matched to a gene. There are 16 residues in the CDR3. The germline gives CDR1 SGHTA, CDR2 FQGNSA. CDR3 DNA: TGTGCCAGCAGCTTACAGGAGGGACTAGCGATGAATGAGCAGTTCTTC. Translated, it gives CASSLQEGLAMNEQFF.

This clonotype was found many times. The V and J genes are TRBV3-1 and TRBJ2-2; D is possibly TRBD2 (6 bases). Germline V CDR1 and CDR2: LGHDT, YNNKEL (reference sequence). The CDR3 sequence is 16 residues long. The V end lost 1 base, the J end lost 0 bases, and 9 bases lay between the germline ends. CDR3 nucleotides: TGTGCCAGCAGCCAAGGAGGACTATCGAACACCGGGGAGCTGTTTTTT. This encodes CASSQGGLSNTGELFF. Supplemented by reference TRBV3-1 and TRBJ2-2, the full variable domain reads DTAVSQTPKYLVTQMGNDKSIKCEQNLGHDTMYWYKQDSKKFLKIMFSYNNKELIINETVPNRFSPKSPDKAHLNLHINSLELGDSAVYFCASSQGGLSNTGELFFGEGSRLTVL.

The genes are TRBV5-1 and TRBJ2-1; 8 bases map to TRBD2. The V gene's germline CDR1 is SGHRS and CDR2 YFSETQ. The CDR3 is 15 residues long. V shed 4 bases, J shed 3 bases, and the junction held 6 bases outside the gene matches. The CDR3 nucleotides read TGCGCCAGCAGCGGCGGGGGGAGGTACTACAATGAGCAGTTCTTC. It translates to CASSGGGRYYNEQFF.

The CDR3 DNA is TGTGCCACCAGCAGAGAACGTGTGGGGAGGGGGCAGTTCTTC. This gives the protein CATSRERVGRGQFF. The V gene is TRBV15, the J gene TRBJ2-1, with TRBD2 matching over 7 bases. CDR1 and CDR2 from the germline V gene are LNHNV and YYDKDF (reference sequence). V shed 0 bases and J 12 bases; nucleotides not matched to a gene: 8. The CDR3 consists of 14 residues.

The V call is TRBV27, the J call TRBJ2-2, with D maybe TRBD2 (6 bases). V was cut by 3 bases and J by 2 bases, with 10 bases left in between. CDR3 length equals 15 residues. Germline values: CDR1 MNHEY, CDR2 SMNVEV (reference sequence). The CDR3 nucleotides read TGTGCCAGCAGTTTCGGCGGGATAAACACCGGGGAGCTGTTTTTT. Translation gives CASSFGGINTGELFF.

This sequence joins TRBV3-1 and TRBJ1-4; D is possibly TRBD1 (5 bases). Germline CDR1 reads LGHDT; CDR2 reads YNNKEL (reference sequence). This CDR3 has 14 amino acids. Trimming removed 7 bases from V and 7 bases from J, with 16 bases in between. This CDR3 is CASNHLGRGEKLFF. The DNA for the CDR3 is TGTGCCAGCAACCATTTGGGGAGGGGTGAAAAACTGTTTTTT.

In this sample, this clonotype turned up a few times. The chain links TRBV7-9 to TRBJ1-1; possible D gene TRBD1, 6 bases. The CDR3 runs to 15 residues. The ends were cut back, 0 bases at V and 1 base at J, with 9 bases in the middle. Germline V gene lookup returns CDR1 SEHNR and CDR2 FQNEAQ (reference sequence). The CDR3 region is CASSLARGQNTEAFF. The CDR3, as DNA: TGTGCCAGCAGCTTAGCCAGGGGACAGAACACTGAAGCTTTCTTT.

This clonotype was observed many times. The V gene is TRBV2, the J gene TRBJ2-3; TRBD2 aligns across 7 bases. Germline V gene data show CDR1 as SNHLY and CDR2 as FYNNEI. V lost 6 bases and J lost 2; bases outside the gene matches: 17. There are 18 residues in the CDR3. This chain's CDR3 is CASSLTSPSPSFTDTQYF. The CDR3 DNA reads TGTGCCAGCAGCCTGACTAGCCCGAGCCCGTCTTTCACAGATACGCAGTATTTT.

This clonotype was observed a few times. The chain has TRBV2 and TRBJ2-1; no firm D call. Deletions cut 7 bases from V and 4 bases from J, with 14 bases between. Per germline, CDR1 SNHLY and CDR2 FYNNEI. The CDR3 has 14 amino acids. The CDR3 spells CASTGREFYNEQFF. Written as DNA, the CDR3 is TGTGCCAGCACGGGCAGAGAATTTTACAATGAGCAGTTCTTC.

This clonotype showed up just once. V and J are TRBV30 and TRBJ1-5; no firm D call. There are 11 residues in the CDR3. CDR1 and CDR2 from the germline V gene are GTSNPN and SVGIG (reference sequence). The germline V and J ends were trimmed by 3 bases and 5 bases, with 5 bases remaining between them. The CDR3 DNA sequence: TGTGCCTGGAGGGACCATCAGCCCCAGCATTTT. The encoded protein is CAWRDHQPQHF. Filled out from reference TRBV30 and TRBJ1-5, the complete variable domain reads SQTIHQWPATLVQPVGSPLSLECTVEGTSNPNLYWYRQAAGRGLQLLFYSVGIGQISSEVPQNLSASRPQDRQFILSSKKLLLSDSGFYLCAWRDHQPQHFGDGTRLSIL.

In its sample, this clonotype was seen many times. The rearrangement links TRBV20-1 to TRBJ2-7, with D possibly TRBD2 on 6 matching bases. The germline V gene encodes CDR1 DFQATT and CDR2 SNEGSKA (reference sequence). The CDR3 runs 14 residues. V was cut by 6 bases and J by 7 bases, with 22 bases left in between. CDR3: CSARESPTTGEQYF. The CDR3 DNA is TGCAGTGCCCGGGAGAGCCCTACTACTGGGGAGCAGTACTTC.

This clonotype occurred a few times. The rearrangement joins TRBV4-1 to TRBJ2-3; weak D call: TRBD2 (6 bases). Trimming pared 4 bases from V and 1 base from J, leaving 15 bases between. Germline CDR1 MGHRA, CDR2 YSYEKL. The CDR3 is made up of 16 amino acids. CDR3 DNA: TGCGCCAGCAGCCCCACAGCGGGTACGGGCACAGATACGCAGTATTTT. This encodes CASSPTAGTGTDTQYF.

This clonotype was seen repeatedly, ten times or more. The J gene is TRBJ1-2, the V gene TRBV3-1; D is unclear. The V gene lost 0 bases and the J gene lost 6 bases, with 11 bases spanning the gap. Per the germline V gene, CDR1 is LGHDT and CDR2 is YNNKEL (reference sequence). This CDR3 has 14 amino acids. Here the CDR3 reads CASSQESGSDGYTF. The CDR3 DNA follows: TGTGCCAGCAGCCAAGAGTCCGGGAGCGATGGCTACACCTTC.

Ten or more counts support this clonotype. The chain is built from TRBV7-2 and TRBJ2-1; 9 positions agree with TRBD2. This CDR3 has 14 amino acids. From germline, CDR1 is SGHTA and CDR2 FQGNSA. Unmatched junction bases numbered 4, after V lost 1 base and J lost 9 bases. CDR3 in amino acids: CASSLEGLAVEQFF. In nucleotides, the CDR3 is TGTGCCAGCAGCTTAGAGGGACTAGCTGTTGAGCAGTTCTTC. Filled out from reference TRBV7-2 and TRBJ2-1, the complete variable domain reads GAGVSQSPSNKVTEKGKDVELRCDPISGHTALYWYRQSLGQGLEFLIYFQGNSAPDKSGLPSDRFSAERTGGSVSTLTIQRTQQEDSAVYLCASSLEGLAVEQFFGPGTRLTVL.

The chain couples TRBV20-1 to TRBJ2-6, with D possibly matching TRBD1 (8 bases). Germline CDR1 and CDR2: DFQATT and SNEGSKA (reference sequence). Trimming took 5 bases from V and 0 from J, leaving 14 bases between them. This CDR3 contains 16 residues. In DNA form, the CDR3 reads TGCAGTGCTTCACAGGGGGGGAACTCTGGGGCCAACGTCCTGACTTTC. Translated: CSASQGGNSGANVLTF.

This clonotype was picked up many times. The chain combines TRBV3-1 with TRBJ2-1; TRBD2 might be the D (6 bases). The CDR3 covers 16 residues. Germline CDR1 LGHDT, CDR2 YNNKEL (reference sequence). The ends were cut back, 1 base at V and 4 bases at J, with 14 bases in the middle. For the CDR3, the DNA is TGTGCCAGCAGCCAAGGGTGGGGACTGGATTACAATGAGCAGTTCTTC. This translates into CASSQGWGLDYNEQFF.

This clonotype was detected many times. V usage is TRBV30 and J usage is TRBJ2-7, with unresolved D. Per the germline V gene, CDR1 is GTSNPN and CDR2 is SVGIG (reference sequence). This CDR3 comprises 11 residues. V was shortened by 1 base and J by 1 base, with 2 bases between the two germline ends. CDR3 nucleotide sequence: TGTGCCTGGAGTGGGTCCTACGAGCAGTACTTC. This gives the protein CAWSGSYEQYF.

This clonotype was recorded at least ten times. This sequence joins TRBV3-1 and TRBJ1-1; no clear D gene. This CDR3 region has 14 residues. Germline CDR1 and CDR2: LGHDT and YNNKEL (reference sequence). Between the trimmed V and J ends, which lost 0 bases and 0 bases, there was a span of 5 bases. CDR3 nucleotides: TGTGCCAGCAGCCAAGAAGATATGAACACTGAAGCTTTCTTT. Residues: CASSQEDMNTEAFF.

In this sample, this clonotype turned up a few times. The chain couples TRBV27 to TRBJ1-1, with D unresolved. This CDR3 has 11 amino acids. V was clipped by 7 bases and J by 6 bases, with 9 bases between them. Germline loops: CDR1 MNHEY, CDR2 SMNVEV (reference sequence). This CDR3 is CASIRGAEAFF. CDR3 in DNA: TGTGCCAGCATCCGGGGAGCTGAAGCTTTCTTT.

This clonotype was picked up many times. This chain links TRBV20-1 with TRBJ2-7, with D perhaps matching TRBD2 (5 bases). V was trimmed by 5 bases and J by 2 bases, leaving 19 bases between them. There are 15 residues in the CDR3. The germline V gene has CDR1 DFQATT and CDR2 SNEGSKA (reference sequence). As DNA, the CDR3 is TGCAGTGCTCAAACCAGCGGAGGCGCGACCTACGAGCAGTACTTC. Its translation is CSAQTSGGATYEQYF.

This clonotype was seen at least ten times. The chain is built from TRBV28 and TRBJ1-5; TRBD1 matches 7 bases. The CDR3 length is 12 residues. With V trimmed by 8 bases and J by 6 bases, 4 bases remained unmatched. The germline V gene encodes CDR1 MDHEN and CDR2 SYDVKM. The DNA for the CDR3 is TGTGCCAGCGAGGGACAGCCTCAGCCCCAGCATTTT. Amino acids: CASEGQPQPQHF.

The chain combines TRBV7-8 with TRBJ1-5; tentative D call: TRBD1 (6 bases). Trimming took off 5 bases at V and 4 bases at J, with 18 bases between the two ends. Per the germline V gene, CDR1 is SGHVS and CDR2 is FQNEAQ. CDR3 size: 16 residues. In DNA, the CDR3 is TGTGCCAGCAGCCCCTCTTACAGGGAGCGGAATCAGCCCCAGCATTTT. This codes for CASSPSYRERNQPQHF. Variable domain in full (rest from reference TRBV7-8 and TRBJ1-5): GAGVSQSPRYKVAKRGQDVALRCDPISGHVSLFWYQQALGQGPEFLTYFQNEAQLDKSGLPSDRFFAERPEGSVSTLKIQRTQQEDSAVYLCASSPSYRERNQPQHFGDGTRLSIL.

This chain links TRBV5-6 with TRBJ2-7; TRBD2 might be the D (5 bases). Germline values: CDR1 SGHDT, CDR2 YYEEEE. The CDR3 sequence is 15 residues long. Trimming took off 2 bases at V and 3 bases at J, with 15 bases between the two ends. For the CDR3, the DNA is TGTGCCAGCAGCTTTCAACTAGACCGGGTCTACGAGCAGTACTTC. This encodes CASSFQLDRVYEQYF.